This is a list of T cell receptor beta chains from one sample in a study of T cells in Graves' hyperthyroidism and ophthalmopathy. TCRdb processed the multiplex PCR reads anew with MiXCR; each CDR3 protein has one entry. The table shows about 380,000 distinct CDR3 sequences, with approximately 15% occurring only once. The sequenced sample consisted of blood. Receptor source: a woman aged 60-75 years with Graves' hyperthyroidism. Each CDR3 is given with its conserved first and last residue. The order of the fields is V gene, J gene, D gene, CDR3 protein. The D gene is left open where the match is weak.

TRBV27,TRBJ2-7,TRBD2,CASSSLTSGSHEQYF
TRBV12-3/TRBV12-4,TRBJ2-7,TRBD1,CASSHGTGPHEQYF
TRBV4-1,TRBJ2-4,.,CASSQPARGWDKNIQYF
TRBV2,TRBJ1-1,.,CASSESSNTEAFF
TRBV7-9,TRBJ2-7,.,CASRTTGSSYEQYF
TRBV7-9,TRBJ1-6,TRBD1,CASSRAEGTASPLHF
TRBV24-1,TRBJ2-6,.,CATSESYTPSGANVLTF
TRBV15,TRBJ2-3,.,CATSRVPLLDPSTDTQYF
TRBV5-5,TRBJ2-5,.,CASSLRTAFQETQYF
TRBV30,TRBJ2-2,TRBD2,CDLLAGVNGELFF
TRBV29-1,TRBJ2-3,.,CSVEELRDGAYTQYF
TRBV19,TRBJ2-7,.,CASARLMDHEQYF
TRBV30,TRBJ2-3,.,CARGGDTQYF
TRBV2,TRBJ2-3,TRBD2,CASSAPGLAGADTQYF
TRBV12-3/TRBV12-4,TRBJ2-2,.,CASRQVDTGELFF
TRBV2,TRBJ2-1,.,CASLTGGGYNEQFF
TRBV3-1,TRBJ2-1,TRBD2,CASSHGTSGRGSYNEQFF
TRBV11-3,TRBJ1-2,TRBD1,CASSPGQGARYGYTF
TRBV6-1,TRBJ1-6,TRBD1,CAIRPGGTYNSPLHF
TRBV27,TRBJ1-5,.,CASRLTGLGSNQPQHF
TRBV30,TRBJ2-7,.,CAWSSLSYEQYF
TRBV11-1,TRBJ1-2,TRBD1,CASSSTGDYGYTF
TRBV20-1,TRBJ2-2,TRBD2,CSARPGLAGAGELFF
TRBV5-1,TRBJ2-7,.,CASSLRWGSGEQYF
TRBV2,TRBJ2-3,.,CAWAPSVEVDTQYF
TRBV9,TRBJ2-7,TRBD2,CASSVGGLPTYEQYF
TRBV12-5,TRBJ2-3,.,CASGLGGGRTDTQYF
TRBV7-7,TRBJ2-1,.,CASSLARGGNEQFF
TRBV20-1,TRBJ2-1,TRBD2,CSARLAGLYNEQFF
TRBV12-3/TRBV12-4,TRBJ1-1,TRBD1,CASSLPPELTGMNTEAFF
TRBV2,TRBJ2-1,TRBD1,CASRGTGALNEQFF
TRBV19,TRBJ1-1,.,CASTAGRAFF
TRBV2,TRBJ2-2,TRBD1,CASSEVPFGQGSRTGELFF
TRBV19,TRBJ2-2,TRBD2,CASRPGTSGRSGELFF
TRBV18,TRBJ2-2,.,CASSLTGTTGELFF
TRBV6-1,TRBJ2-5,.,CASTYLQHQETQYF
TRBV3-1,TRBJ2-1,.,CASSRRTGEQFF
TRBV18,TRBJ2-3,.,CASLKDLATDTQYF
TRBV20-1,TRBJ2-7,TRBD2,CSGKTSASSYEQYF
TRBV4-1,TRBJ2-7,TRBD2,CASSQGTGISGGEQYF
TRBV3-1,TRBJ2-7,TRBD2,CASSRQGLAGAYEQYF
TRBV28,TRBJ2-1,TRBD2,CASTVSGMNNEQFF
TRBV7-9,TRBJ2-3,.,CASSSPGADTQYF
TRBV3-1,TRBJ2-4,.,CASSQDRGNIQYF
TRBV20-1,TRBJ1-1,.,CSAERRGMNTEAFF
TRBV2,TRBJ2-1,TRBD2,CASSEVTSVGEQFF
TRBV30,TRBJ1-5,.,CAWSPNSYQPQHF
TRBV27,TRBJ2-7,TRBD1,CASNYNGQGAKNEQYF
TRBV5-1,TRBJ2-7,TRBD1,CASSRATGTGNYEQYF
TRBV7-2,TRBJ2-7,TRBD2,CASRARGSGTEQYF
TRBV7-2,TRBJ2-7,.,CASSSDRYEQYF
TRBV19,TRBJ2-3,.,CASTKDTRTDTQYF
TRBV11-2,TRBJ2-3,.,CATKAAHVKDTQYF
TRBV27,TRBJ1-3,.,CASSLSGGSSSGNTIYF
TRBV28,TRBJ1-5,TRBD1,CASSLFPGGGNQPQHF
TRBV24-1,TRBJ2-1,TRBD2,CATSESGRAFPYNEQFF